This entry concerns a single T cell receptor (beta chain). This entry comes from a study of monozygotic twins with inflammatory bowel disease. This CDR3 comprises 16 residues. From germline, CDR1 is SGHRS and CDR2 YFSETQ. One entry per CDR3 protein, without DNA, is what TCRdb gives after re-calling the 5' RACE reads. This repertoire includes 420,000 or so distinct CDR3 sequences. Sequencing used blood. V and J are TRBV5-1 and TRBJ1-4; the TCRdb call, TRBD1, lacks DNA for checking. The clonotype comes from a human donor with ulcerative colitis or Crohn's disease, or a healthy co-twin of an affected twin (not recorded which). The CDR3 reads CASSFGQGASDEKLFF.